This passage covers 25 T cell receptor beta chains from one sample sequenced in a study of blood T cell repertoires in COVID-19. Method: immunoSEQ multiplex PCR; TCRdb's copy keeps in-frame clones and lacks some. The profile shows approximately 170,000 clones, around 81% of them singletons. The sample consisted of peripheral blood. The origin of the receptors is a human donor with acute or convalescent COVID-19. The donor label of this sample is uncertain.

The chain recombines TRBV21-1 with TRBJ1-6; TRBD1 is the table's D call, not checked against the DNA. TRBV21-1 is labeled a pseudogene. This CDR3 comprises 16 residues. The CDR3 DNA sequence: TGTGCCAGCAGCAAGAAGAGGAGGACAGGGAGGTCACCCCTCCACTTT. This sequence encodes CASSKKRRTGRSPLHF.

The chain uses TRBV30 and TRBJ1-3; 8 bases match TRBD1. Germline CDR1 reads GTSNPN; CDR2 reads SVGIG (reference sequence). The length of the CDR3 is 13 residues. V dropped 5 bases and J dropped 4; count of bases not matched to a gene: 4. The CDR3 DNA follows: TGTGCCTGGGACAGGGGAAACGGAAACACCATATATTTT. It is translated as CAWDRGNGNTIYF.

The V gene is TRBV13, the J gene TRBJ2-7; no definite D call. V was trimmed by 5 bases and J by 7 bases, leaving 12 bases between them. Germline CDR1 reads PRHDT; CDR2 reads FYEKMQ (reference sequence). The CDR3 has 12 residues. CDR3 in amino acids: CASSAAPGEQYF. Here the CDR3 DNA reads TGTGCCAGCAGCGCGGCGCCGGGTGAGCAGTACTTC.

The chain uses TRBV14 and TRBJ1-2; the D is unclear. CDR3 length: 13 residues. Germline CDR1 reads SGHDN; CDR2 reads FVKESK. Trimming cost V 4 bases and J 8 bases, with 14 bases left between them. The chain's CDR3 is CASSPGEGSGYTF. CDR3 nucleotides: TGTGCCAGCAGCCCCGGGGAAGGATCAGGCTACACCTTC.

The genes are TRBV11-2 and TRBJ2-1, with a possible D match to TRBD1 (6 bases). The ends were cut back, 5 bases at V and 6 bases at J, with 11 bases in the middle. The CDR3 has 13 residues. The germline V gene has CDR1 SGHAT and CDR2 FQNNGV. In DNA, the CDR3 is TGTGCCAGCAGCCTGGGACACGCCAATGAGCAGTTCTTC. Protein sequence: CASSLGHANEQFF.

The chain carries TRBV4-2 and TRBJ1-5; no clear D gene. Germline-derived CDR1 and CDR2 are LGHNA and YNFKEQ. This CDR3 has 17 amino acids. Trimming stripped 4 bases from V and 2 bases from J, with 18 bases between. This chain's CDR3 is CASSRASEGFGNQPQHF. CDR3 DNA sequence: TGTGCCAGCAGCCGGGCGAGTGAGGGATTCGGCAATCAGCCCCAGCATTTT.

This chain links TRBV4-1 with TRBJ2-1; TRBD1 might be the D (5 bases). Trimming took off 0 bases at V and 6 bases at J, with 15 bases between the two ends. Germline values: CDR1 MGHRA, CDR2 YSYEKL. This CDR3 has 16 residues. The CDR3 region is CASSQDRARGLNEQFF. Here the CDR3 DNA reads TGCGCCAGCAGCCAAGATAGGGCAAGGGGCCTCAATGAGCAGTTCTTC.

V and J are TRBV5-4 and TRBJ2-7; D gene uncertain. V was cut by 0 bases and J by 3 bases, with 13 bases left in between. The CDR3 extends over 15 amino acids. Germline-derived CDR1 and CDR2 are SGHNT and YYREEE (reference sequence). The CDR3 DNA reads as TGTGCCAGCAGCTTGGAATTGGGCCAGTACTACGAGCAGTACTTC. It specifies CASSLELGQYYEQYF.

This chain connects TRBV3-1 (or the pseudogene TRBV3-2) to TRBJ2-5, with TRBD1 as a possible D gene (6 bases). The germline gives CDR1 LGHDT, CDR2 YNNKEL (reference sequence). Trimming cost V 8 bases and J 2 bases, with 18 bases left between them. This CDR3 is built from 15 residues. In DNA, the CDR3 is TGTGCCAGCCGAGGACCCGGACAGAAGCAAGAGACCCAGTACTTC. This encodes CASRGPGQKQETQYF.

The chain employs TRBV2 and TRBJ1-4, with TRBD1 matching 12 bases. V was clipped by 8 bases and J by 8 bases; unmatched bases: 6. Germline V lookup: CDR1 SNHLY, CDR2 FYNNEI. The CDR3 sequence is 14 residues long. The CDR3 nucleotides are TGTGCCAGCGGGGGGACAGGGGGCAGAGAAAAACTGTTTTTT. It translates to CASGGTGGREKLFF.

The chain joins TRBV19 to TRBJ2-1; weak D call: TRBD2 (6 bases). V was trimmed by 0 bases and J by 7 bases, leaving 13 bases between them. CDR3 length: 15 residues. The germline CDR1 and CDR2 sequences are LNHDA and SQIVND (reference sequence). The CDR3 coding sequence is TGTGCCAGTAGTATAGACCAACGTGGGGGGAATGAGCAGTTCTTC. Its translation is CASSIDQRGGNEQFF.

This sequence joins TRBV19 and TRBJ1-5, with D uncertain. The germline V and J ends were trimmed by 5 bases and 2 bases, with 10 bases remaining between them. The CDR3 consists of 14 residues. Looked up from germline, CDR1 is LNHDA and CDR2 is SQIVND (reference sequence). CDR3 coding DNA: TGTGCCAGTAGTTCCCGGTCGGGCAATCAGCCCCAGCATTTT. This sequence encodes CASSSRSGNQPQHF.

The chain recombines TRBV6-5 with TRBJ1-5; 10 nucleotides agree with TRBD1. After removal of 0 bases from V and 6 bases from J, the junction contained 2 bases not matched to a gene. Germline CDR1 reads MNHEY; CDR2 reads SVGAGI. This CDR3 has 15 amino acids. Written as DNA, the CDR3 is TGTGCCAGCAGTTACTCGAGACAGGGGGCTCAGCCCCAGCATTTT. Protein sequence: CASSYSRQGAQPQHF.

The chain joins TRBV7-9 to TRBJ1-1; TRBD1 might be the D (5 bases). Trimming shortened V by 1 base and J by 4 bases, and 13 bases separated the two germline ends. The germline V gene has CDR1 SEHNR and CDR2 FQNEAQ (reference sequence). The CDR3 is 15 amino acids. The CDR3, as DNA: TGTGCCAGCAGCTTAGAATGGGGCGCGGTCACTGAAGCTTTCTTT. This codes for CASSLEWGAVTEAFF.

The chain employs TRBV5-1 and TRBJ1-2; no clear D. The CDR3 covers 12 residues. Germline V gene lookup returns CDR1 SGHRS and CDR2 YFSETQ. The germline V and J ends were trimmed by 8 bases and 4 bases, with 12 bases remaining between them. The CDR3 loop is CASSSSRYGYTF. The CDR3 coding sequence is TGCGCCAGTAGTTCATCTCGCTATGGCTACACCTTC.

This clone is a singleton in its sample. This chain links TRBV7-8 with TRBJ1-1, with unresolved D. The V end lost 1 base, the J end lost 1 base, and 4 bases lay between the germline ends. Germline CDR1 and CDR2: SGHVS and FQNEAQ. This CDR3 has 13 residues. The CDR3 spells CASSLDRNTEAFF. Written as DNA, the CDR3 is TGTGCCAGCAGCTTAGACAGGAACACTGAAGCTTTCTTT. The entire variable domain, with the rest obtained from reference TRBV7-8 and TRBJ1-1, is as follows: GAGVSQSPRYKVAKRGQDVALRCDPISGHVSLFWYQQALGQGPEFLTYFQNEAQLDKSGLPSDRFFAERPEGSVSTLKIQRTQQEDSAVYLCASSLDRNTEAFFGQGTRLTVV.

The chain couples TRBV7-9 to TRBJ2-1; TRBD2 matches at 10 bases. V lost 3 bases and J lost 9; bases outside the gene matches: 5. The CDR3 runs to 14 residues. The V gene's germline CDR1 is SEHNR and CDR2 FQNEAQ (reference sequence). The CDR3 protein is CASSFSGTSVEQFF. Here the CDR3 DNA reads TGTGCCAGCAGCTTTTCCGGGACTAGCGTTGAGCAGTTCTTC.

The rearrangement joins TRBV9 to TRBJ2-3; D is uncertain. Germline V gene lookup returns CDR1 SGDLS and CDR2 YYNGEE. There are 13 residues in the CDR3. Deletions cut 4 bases from V and 4 bases from J, with 10 bases between. CDR3 sequence: CASSPQVADTQYF. The CDR3 DNA sequence: TGTGCCAGCAGCCCGCAAGTAGCAGATACGCAGTATTTT.

The V and J genes are TRBV9 and TRBJ1-5, with a possible D match to TRBD1 (6 bases). CDR1 is SGDLS and CDR2 is YYNGEE in the germline V gene. The CDR3 consists of 14 residues. V was cut by 0 bases and J by 3 bases, with 7 bases left in between. The CDR3 reads CASSVGDNNQPQHF. The CDR3 DNA follows: TGTGCCAGCAGCGTAGGGGACAACAATCAGCCCCAGCATTTT. The entire variable domain, with the rest obtained from reference TRBV9 and TRBJ1-5, is as follows: DSGVTQTPKHLITATGQRVTLRCSPRSGDLSVYWYQQSLDQGLQFLIQYYNGEERAKGNILERFSAQQFPDLHSELNLSSLELGDSALYFCASSVGDNNQPQHFGDGTRLSIL.

V gene TRBV19 combines with J gene TRBJ1-3; 8 nucleotides agree with TRBD1. The CDR3 is 14 residues long. Germline lookup yields CDR1 LNHDA and CDR2 SQIVND (reference sequence). Germline trimming cut 7 bases from V and 2 bases from J; bases unmatched to any gene: 4. CDR3 in amino acids: CASNQGAAGNTIYF. The CDR3 bases are TGTGCCAGTAACCAGGGGGCTGCTGGAAACACCATATATTTT.

This clone was seen at least ten times. The chain uses TRBV30 and TRBJ2-7; 9 bases map to TRBD1. Germline loops: CDR1 GTSNPN, CDR2 SVGIG (reference sequence). This CDR3 contains 13 residues. The V segment lost 2 bases and the J segment 7 bases; nucleotides outside the gene matches: 6. This CDR3 is CAWSYRGLGEQYF. The CDR3 bases are TGTGCCTGGAGTTACAGGGGGCTGGGGGAGCAGTACTTC. Filled out from reference TRBV30 and TRBJ2-7, the complete variable domain reads SQTIHQWPATLVQPVGSPLSLECTVEGTSNPNLYWYRQAAGRGLQLLFYSVGIGQISSEVPQNLSASRPQDRQFILSSKKLLLSDSGFYLCAWSYRGLGEQYFGPGTRLTVT.

The gene calls are TRBV18 and TRBJ1-6; D possibly corresponds to TRBD1 (6 bases). Trimming shortened V by 3 bases and J by 12 bases, and 15 bases separated the two germline ends. From germline, CDR1 is KGHSH and CDR2 LQKENI. The CDR3 sequence is 14 residues long. The CDR3 region is CASSPGQFERPLHF. The CDR3, as DNA: TGTGCCAGCTCACCCGGACAGTTCGAGAGACCCCTCCACTTT.

This sequence joins TRBV29-1 and TRBJ1-1, with D possibly TRBD1 on 5 matching bases. CDR1 is SQVTM, CDR2 ANQGSEA, per germline. The CDR3 has 13 amino acids. V lost 6 bases and J 0 bases, leaving 11 bases between the germline ends. The CDR3 DNA is TGCAGCGTCGGTCAAGGGGTGAACACTGAAGCTTTCTTT. Residues: CSVGQGVNTEAFF.

The chain joins TRBV7-6 to TRBJ2-2; tentatively, D is TRBD1 (6 bases). Germline V gene data show CDR1 as SGHVS and CDR2 as FNYEAQ. CDR3 length: 15 residues. Trimming took off 5 bases at V and 7 bases at J, with 17 bases between the two ends. The CDR3 region is CASSHDPGAGGELFF. CDR3 in DNA: TGTGCCAGCAGCCACGATCCAGGGGCGGGCGGGGAGCTGTTTTTT.

The table lists this clone with a count of one. The chain uses TRBV12-3 or TRBV12-4 and TRBJ1-3; D unclear. V gave up 6 bases and J gave up 9 bases, with 9 bases separating them. CDR3 length: 11 amino acids. CDR3: CASSPPGTIYF. CDR3 sequence (DNA): TGTGCCAGCAGCCCCCCCGGCACCATATATTTT.